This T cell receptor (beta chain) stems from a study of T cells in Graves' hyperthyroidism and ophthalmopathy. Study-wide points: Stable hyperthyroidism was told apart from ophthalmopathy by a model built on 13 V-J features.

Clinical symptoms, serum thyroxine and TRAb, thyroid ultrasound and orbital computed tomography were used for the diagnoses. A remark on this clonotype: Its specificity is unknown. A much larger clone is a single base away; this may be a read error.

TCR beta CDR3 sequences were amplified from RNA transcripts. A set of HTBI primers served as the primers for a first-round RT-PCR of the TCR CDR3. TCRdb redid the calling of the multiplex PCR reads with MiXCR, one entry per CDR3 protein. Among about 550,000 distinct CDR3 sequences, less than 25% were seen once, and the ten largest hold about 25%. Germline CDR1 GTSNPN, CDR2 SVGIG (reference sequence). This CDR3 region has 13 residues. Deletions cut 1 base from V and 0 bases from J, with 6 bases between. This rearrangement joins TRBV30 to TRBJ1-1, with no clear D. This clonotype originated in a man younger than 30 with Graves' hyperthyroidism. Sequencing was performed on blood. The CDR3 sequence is CAWSGEVNTEAFF. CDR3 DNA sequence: TGTGCCTGGAGTGGGGAGGTGAACACTGAAGCTTTCTTT.